This T cell receptor (beta chain) appears in the sequencing data of a study of CD4 T cells in relation to SARS-CoV-2 and coronaviruses. Clones were read by immunoSEQ multiplex PCR, and TCRdb kept only the in-frame ones, dropping some. The top ten hold around 0.13% of the sample, which has 60,000 to 65,000 clones, about 94% seen once. The unexposed donors gave CD4+ T cells in about 2010-2019, prior to COVID-19. General study findings and limits: The assay detects memory recall responses, not culture-primed primary responses.

This clone occurred once. Its antigen is currently unknown. Between the trimmed V and J ends, which lost 3 bases and 4 bases, there was a span of 7 bases. The CDR3 has 13 residues. What was sequenced was naive CD4+ T cells from PBMCs. Described subset: naive CD4+ T cells isolated by negative enrichment. The receptor comes from a human donor in good health. The chain is built from TRBV12-3 or TRBV12-4 and TRBJ1-5; weak D call: TRBD1 (6 bases). The CDR3 sequence: CASSFGTNQPQHF. The CDR3 nucleotides read TGTGCCAGCAGTTTCGGGACAAATCAGCCCCAGCATTTT.